Following are 8 T cell receptor beta chains from one sample sequenced in a study of vaccination and CD4 T cells after COVID-19 (dated by TCRdb to 2022 to 2024). In the paper's terms, the treatment or condition label means: approximately 11-day PBMC culture with coronavirus spike peptide pools or control peptides (ViraFEST assay). The library was obtained by PCR. Sequencing was carried out with an Illumina iSeq 100. DNA from cultured CD4+ T cells was subjected to TCR sequencing with the Oncomine TCR Beta short-read assay at the Johns Hopkins FTIC core. Using fastp trimming at Q25 and MiXCR clonotype assembly, TCRdb reanalyzed the public sequencing data and kept in-frame beta chains. Rows with a matching CDR3 protein are joined into one entry that keeps the most common DNA and genes. The sample table shows 14,000 or so distinct CDR3 sequences, and 55% are seen once. In total, the top ten clones hold about a sixth of the sample.

No antigen has been identified for these receptors. The sample was CD4+ T cells from blood, cultured in vitro. All receptors derive from a human donor who had recovered from COVID-19.

The chain uses TRBV7-9 and TRBJ2-2, with D perhaps assigned TRBD1 or TRBD2 (5 bases each). This CDR3 comprises 16 residues. Germline V lookup: CDR1 SEHNR, CDR2 FQNEAQ (reference sequence). Trimming cost V 5 bases and J 3 bases, with 16 bases left between them. In nucleotides, the CDR3 is TGTGCCAGCAGCCCCACCGGGGCTTGGGACACCGGGGAGCTGTTTTTT. This gives the protein CASSPTGAWDTGELFF. Filled out from reference TRBV7-9 and TRBJ2-2, the complete variable domain reads DTGVSQNPRHKITKRGQNVTFRCDPISEHNRLYWYRQTLGQGPEFLTYFQNEAQLEKSRLLSDRFSAERPKGSFSTLEIQRTEQGDSAMYLCASSPTGAWDTGELFFGEGSRLTVL.

The V and J genes are TRBV20-1 and TRBJ2-1; D perhaps matches TRBD2 (6 bases). Germline CDR1 reads DFQATT; CDR2 reads SNEGSKA (reference sequence). CDR3 length: 13 residues. V lost 8 bases to trimming and J lost 7 bases, with 18 bases between them. The CDR3, as DNA: TGCAGTTTAGCGCGGGATAGAGGTAATGAGCAGTTCTTC. Protein sequence: CSLARDRGNEQFF.

V usage is TRBV29-1 and J usage is TRBJ1-5; weak D call: TRBD1 (6 bases). This CDR3 contains 15 residues. V lost 0 bases, J lost 4 bases, and 13 bases lay in between. In germline, CDR1 is SQVTM, CDR2 ANQGSEA. CDR3 sequence: CSVEERRGLNQPQHF. DNA for the CDR3: TGCAGCGTTGAAGAGCGACGGGGGCTTAATCAGCCCCAGCATTTT.

The chain couples TRBV19 to TRBJ1-2; D is ambiguous. Germline loops: CDR1 LNHDA, CDR2 SQIVND (reference sequence). This CDR3 region has 17 residues. Trimming pared 4 bases from V and 0 bases from J, leaving 18 bases between. CDR3 in amino acids: CASSTLWTTIANYGYTF. The CDR3 coding sequence is TGTGCCAGTAGTACCCTATGGACGACTATAGCTAACTATGGCTACACCTTC.

This sequence joins TRBV5-4 and TRBJ1-2; D is possibly TRBD1 (6 bases). Germline lookup yields CDR1 SGHNT and CDR2 YYREEE (reference sequence). The V end was cut by 2 bases, the J end by 7 bases, with 12 bases between. The CDR3 spans 13 residues. CDR3 loop: CASSFLEQGGYTF. The CDR3 DNA reads as TGTGCCAGCAGCTTCTTGGAACAGGGTGGCTACACCTTC.

The V and J genes are TRBV20-1 and TRBJ2-5, with D perhaps TRBD1 (5 bases). Germline V gives CDR1 DFQATT, CDR2 SNEGSKA (reference sequence). The CDR3 totals 13 residues. Between the trimmed V and J ends, which lost 3 bases and 3 bases, there was a span of 11 bases. The CDR3: CSARPPGKETQYF. Here the CDR3 DNA reads TGCAGTGCTAGGCCCCCAGGGAAAGAGACCCAGTACTTC.

The chain is built from TRBV6-1 and TRBJ2-6; 7 nucleotides line up with TRBD2. Trimming took 3 bases from V and 0 from J; bases not matched to a gene: 2. The CDR3 has 16 amino acids. From germline, CDR1 is MNHNS and CDR2 SASEGT. This CDR3 is CASSDASGSGANVLTF. In DNA, the CDR3 is TGTGCCAGCAGTGATGCTAGCGGCTCTGGGGCCAACGTCCTGACTTTC.

This clonotype has a single count. The chain carries TRBV5-8 and TRBJ1-2; D remains ambiguous. From germline, CDR1 is SGHTS and CDR2 YDEGEE. The CDR3 has 17 amino acids. Trimming shortened V by 5 bases and J by 5 bases, and 25 bases separated the two germline ends. The CDR3 region has the DNA TGTGCCAGCAGGTTGAAGAGGGTCGCCTGGGGTTTTTATGGCTACACCTTC. As protein: CASRLKRVAWGFYGYTF.